This T cell receptor beta chain was identified during a study of radiation and T cells in renal cell carcinoma. The time point here: blood 4 weeks post-SBRT, at nephrectomy. Treatment defined: 15 Gy SBRT to primary tumor, nephrectomy 4 weeks later. After SBRT, blood was collected at 2 and 4 weeks, plus baseline. Clear cell pathology was present in this patient's renal cell carcinoma. About this clone: No antigen is known for it.

TCRdb keeps only in-frame clones here, not all; method: immunoSEQ multiplex PCR. This sample has 150,000 to 200,000 clones, with 88% found just once. Findings of the study overall: From baseline, blood top tumor clonotypes peaked at 2 weeks post-radiation.

Trimming cost V 6 bases and J 11 bases, with 17 bases left between them. Germline CDR1 is MNHNY and CDR2 is SVGAGI (reference sequence). This CDR3 has 12 amino acids. The receptor's source is a woman aged 45-60 years with renal cell carcinoma. This chain links TRBV6-6 with TRBJ2-7; D call uncertain. The sample was blood, taken from a patient whose treatment included radiotherapy and nephrectomy. The CDR3 loop is CASSDLGYGEYF. In DNA, the CDR3 is TGTGCCAGCAGCGATCTAGGGTATGGAGAGTACTTC.